These 7 T cell receptor beta chains originate from one sample sequenced in a study of cytomegalovirus exposure and HLA in healthy donors. The PCR used 60 Vbeta and 13 Jbeta primers. Here immunoSEQ multiplex PCR was the method, and the copy in TCRdb shows in-frame clones only, minus some. Here the sample spans about 100,000 clones, around 82% being singletons. The specimen was PBMCs. The source of these receptors is a woman in her 40s in good health and CMV-seronegative.

The gene calls are TRBV7-2 and TRBJ1-3; 7 nucleotides line up with TRBD1. Germline loops: CDR1 SGHTA, CDR2 FQGNSA. CDR3 size: 15 residues. V lost 5 bases, J lost 2 bases, and 6 bases stayed unmatched. The CDR3 nucleotides are TGTGCCAGCAGCCCACAGGGGCCCCCTGGAAACACCATATATTTT. Encoded protein: CASSPQGPPGNTIYF.

The chain combines TRBV4-1 with TRBJ2-2; D may be TRBD1 (6 bases). In germline, CDR1 is MGHRA, CDR2 YSYEKL. There are 16 residues in the CDR3. Trimming pared 1 base from V and 5 bases from J, leaving 14 bases between. The CDR3 DNA reads as TGCGCCAGCAGCCAAGCCCCAGGGGCAGTAACCGGGGAGCTGTTTTTT. This gives the protein CASSQAPGAVTGELFF.

The chain combines TRBV7-9 with TRBJ1-4; TRBD1 matches 8 bases. CDR3 length equals 15 residues. J lost 4 bases, V lost 4 bases, and 5 bases had no gene match. Germline V gene sequence: CDR1 SEHNR, CDR2 FQNEAQ (reference sequence). CDR3: CASSSRQGFNEKLFF. The CDR3 nucleotides are TGTGCCAGCAGCTCCAGACAGGGGTTTAATGAAAAACTGTTTTTT.

The J gene is TRBJ1-3, the V gene TRBV28; D ambiguous. The germline V gene encodes CDR1 MDHEN and CDR2 SYDVKM. There are 12 residues in the CDR3. The CDR3 DNA is TGTGCGACATACGGCTCTGGAAACACCATATATTTT. Translation: CATYGSGNTIYF.

The chain is built from TRBV27 and TRBJ1-2; 7 bases match TRBD1. CDR1 is MNHEY, CDR2 SMNVEV, per germline (reference sequence). Losses at the gene ends were 5 bases for V and 2 bases for J; bases not matched to a gene: 5. CDR3 length equals 14 residues. CDR3 bases: TGTGCCAGCAGTCTCTCGGACAGGAACTATGGCTACACCTTC. Amino acids: CASSLSDRNYGYTF.

The chain is built from TRBV7-9 and TRBJ2-3; D is perhaps TRBD1 (5 bases). Germline V gene lookup returns CDR1 SEHNR and CDR2 FQNEAQ (reference sequence). The V end was cut by 2 bases, the J end by 4 bases, with 13 bases between. CDR3 length: 15 residues. In nucleotides, the CDR3 is TGTGCCAGCAGCTTAAGGGGCGGCAGTTCAGATACGCAGTATTTT. Amino acid sequence: CASSLRGGSSDTQYF.

This clone has a handful of counts. The chain recombines TRBV5-1 with TRBJ1-1; D is undetermined. Germline CDR1 is SGHRS and CDR2 is YFSETQ. Trimming removed 4 bases at V and 1 base at J, with 11 bases between. The CDR3 runs to 14 residues. CDR3 region: CASSPSQANTEAFF. The CDR3 DNA reads TGCGCCAGCAGCCCCTCGCAGGCGAACACTGAAGCTTTCTTT.